One sample yielded the 32 T cell receptor beta chains listed below, sequenced in a study of control samples from healthy donors and cancer patients. Produced via immunoSEQ multiplex PCR; TCRdb's table is partial and in-frame only. Of about 81,000 clones in the sample, around 94% were seen once. The sample was blood. The receptors stem from a woman between 18 and 29 years old in good health.

The V gene is TRBV5-4, the J gene TRBJ1-4; D is ambiguous. This CDR3 region has 14 residues. V gave up 2 bases and J gave up 4 bases, with 9 bases separating them. The germline V gene encodes CDR1 SGHNT and CDR2 YYREEE (reference sequence). The CDR3, as DNA: TGTGCCAGCAGCTTCGACCGAGGTAATGAAAAACTGTTTTTT. Amino acid sequence: CASSFDRGNEKLFF.

This clone was seen once. The V call is TRBV7-3, the J call TRBJ1-2; 9 positions match TRBD1. There are 15 residues in the CDR3. Trimming took 1 base from V and 4 from J; bases not matched to a gene: 4. CDR1 is SGHTA and CDR2 is FQGTGA in the germline V gene. Here the CDR3 DNA reads TGTGCCAGCAGCTTAAGTGGACAGGGGTCCTATGGCTACACCTTC. Its protein is CASSLSGQGSYGYTF.

The chain recombines TRBV6-4 with TRBJ1-2, with D maybe TRBD1 (5 bases). The V gene lost 4 bases and the J gene lost 2 bases, with 8 bases spanning the gap. Germline CDR1 and CDR2: MRHNA and SNTAGT. The length of the CDR3 is 13 residues. CDR3 amino acids: CASSADRNYGYTF. The CDR3 DNA sequence: TGTGCCAGCAGTGCTGACAGAAACTATGGCTACACCTTC.

This chain uses TRBV7-8 with TRBJ2-3; TRBD2 aligns across 12 bases. The germline gives CDR1 SGHVS, CDR2 FQNEAQ. Trimming at V came to 1 base and at J to 3 bases, leaving 2 bases not matched to a gene. The CDR3 sequence is 16 residues long. The CDR3 coding sequence is TGTGCCAGCAGCTTAGGACTAGCGGGGGCTACAGATACGCAGTATTTT. Its translation is CASSLGLAGATDTQYF.

The chain links TRBV20-1 to TRBJ1-1; no clear D gene. V was cut by 3 bases and J by 4 bases, with 9 bases left in between. The CDR3 runs to 12 residues. Germline CDR1 reads DFQATT; CDR2 reads SNEGSKA (reference sequence). The CDR3 DNA reads as TGCAGTGCTAGTCGAGAAGTCACTGAAGCTTTCTTT. Its translation: CSASREVTEAFF.

The chain combines TRBV10-1 with TRBJ2-7, with 10 bases aligning to TRBD2. CDR3 length: 16 amino acids. V shed 6 bases and J 0 bases; nucleotides not matched to a gene: 8. Germline values: CDR1 WNHNN, CDR2 SYGVQD (reference sequence). DNA of the CDR3: TGCGCCAGCAGACCCGGGACTAGCGCCAGCTCCTACGAGCAGTACTTC. As protein: CASRPGTSASSYEQYF.

The rearrangement joins TRBV24-1 to TRBJ2-5; 7 nucleotides line up with TRBD1. V was clipped by 11 bases and J by 4 bases; unmatched bases: 12. The V gene's germline CDR1 is KGHDR and CDR2 SFDVKD. CDR3 length equals 14 residues. This chain's CDR3 is CANDAGGSVETQYF. Written as DNA, the CDR3 is TGTGCCAACGACGCAGGGGGTTCTGTAGAGACCCAGTACTTC.

The chain recombines TRBV28 with TRBJ1-2, with 10 bases matching TRBD1. Germline V CDR1 and CDR2: MDHEN, SYDVKM. The CDR3 is 14 residues long. Trimming took 5 bases from V and 7 from J; bases not matched to a gene: 7. CDR3 DNA sequence: TGTGCCAGCAGTACGGGGACAGGGGAGGTTGGCTACACCTTC. It translates to CASSTGTGEVGYTF.

The chain carries TRBV6-4 and TRBJ2-1, with D uncertain. Trimming shortened V by 5 bases and J by 5 bases, and 19 bases separated the two germline ends. Germline CDR1 and CDR2: MRHNA and SNTAGT. The CDR3 sequence is 16 residues long. The CDR3 is CASSPKGKVPDNEQFF. Here the CDR3 DNA reads TGTGCCAGCAGTCCAAAAGGAAAGGTCCCGGACAATGAGCAGTTCTTC.

The chain uses TRBV5-6 and TRBJ2-1, with 7 bases that match TRBD2. From germline, CDR1 is SGHDT and CDR2 YYEEEE. This CDR3 has 15 residues. The V and J ends lost 5 bases and 14 bases, in that order; junction bases with no gene match: 19. The CDR3 sequence is CASSNPGGETMREFF. As DNA, the CDR3 is TGTGCCAGCAGTAACCCGGGGGGAGAGACAATGAGGGAGTTCTTC.

V is TRBV27 and J is TRBJ2-7; 7 nucleotides match TRBD1. CDR3 length: 14 residues. The germline V gene has CDR1 MNHEY and CDR2 SMNVEV (reference sequence). V gave up 6 bases and J gave up 4 bases; unmatched junction bases: 9. CDR3 DNA sequence: TGTGCCAGCAGACCCGGGACAGACCTGTACGAGCAGTACTTC. Translation: CASRPGTDLYEQYF.

The chain has TRBV29-1 and TRBJ2-5; 7 nucleotides match TRBD1. The CDR3 covers 15 residues. V dropped 4 bases and J dropped 1; count of bases not matched to a gene: 9. The V gene's germline CDR1 is SQVTM and CDR2 ANQGSEA. The CDR3 region has the DNA TGCAGCGTTGCCACTCCCCGGACAGGCCAAGAGACCCAGTACTTC. It yields the protein CSVATPRTGQETQYF.

The chain joins TRBV24-1 to TRBJ2-3; the D gene is possibly TRBD2 (5 bases). Between the trimmed V and J ends, which lost 4 bases and 0 bases, there was a span of 16 bases. Germline loops: CDR1 KGHDR, CDR2 SFDVKD. The CDR3 runs 17 residues. The CDR3 protein is CATSDPYSGVSTDTQYF. Here the CDR3 DNA reads TGTGCCACCAGTGACCCATACAGCGGAGTAAGCACAGATACGCAGTATTTT.

This clone was seen a few times. The J gene is TRBJ2-7, the V gene TRBV7-8; tentative D call: TRBD1 (5 bases). The V end was cut by 4 bases, the J end by 5 bases, with 15 bases between. The germline V gene has CDR1 SGHVS and CDR2 FQNEAQ. This CDR3 is built from 14 residues. CDR3 protein: CASSSRVQSHEQYF. The CDR3 nucleotides are TGTGCCAGCAGCTCCAGGGTGCAGTCCCACGAGCAGTACTTC.

This chain connects TRBV4-1 to TRBJ2-3, with D perhaps matching TRBD2 (7 bases). The germline CDR1 and CDR2 sequences are MGHRA and YSYEKL. The CDR3 totals 16 residues. V was shortened by 0 bases and J by 6 bases, with 16 bases between the two germline ends. Here the CDR3 reads CASSQDRGGVSDTQYF. CDR3 nucleotide sequence: TGCGCCAGCAGCCAAGATAGGGGGGGAGTTTCGGATACGCAGTATTTT.

V usage is TRBV4-1 and J usage is TRBJ2-1, with D unclear. The CDR3 runs 12 residues. V lost 2 bases and J lost 10, with 9 bases in between. From germline, CDR1 is MGHRA and CDR2 YSYEKL. The CDR3 is CASSQMSTEQFF. In DNA form, the CDR3 reads TGCGCCAGCAGCCAAATGTCTACCGAGCAGTTCTTC.

The V call is TRBV5-1, the J call TRBJ2-5; D remains ambiguous. Germline lookup yields CDR1 SGHRS and CDR2 YFSETQ. The CDR3 runs to 11 residues. V lost 6 bases to trimming and J lost 2 bases, with 5 bases between them. CDR3 coding DNA: TGCGCCAGCACCCAGCAAGAGACCCAGTACTTC. Translation: CASTQQETQYF.

The DNA for the CDR3 is TGTGCCAGCAGCGTAGCCGGGGGTGATGCTTTCTTT. Protein: CASSVAGGDAFF. This chain links TRBV9 with TRBJ1-1, with TRBD1 as a possible D gene (5 bases). Germline V gives CDR1 SGDLS, CDR2 YYNGEE. The CDR3 spans 12 residues. Between the trimmed V and J ends, which lost 0 bases and 11 bases, there was a span of 11 bases. Variable domain in full (rest from reference TRBV9 and TRBJ1-1): DSGVTQTPKHLITATGQRVTLRCSPRSGDLSVYWYQQSLDQGLQFLIQYYNGEERAKGNILERFSAQQFPDLHSELNLSSLELGDSALYFCASSVAGGDAFFGQGTRLTVV.

Here the CDR3 DNA reads TGCGCCAGCAGCTCAGGACAGGGTAACTATGGCTACACCTTC. The encoded protein is CASSSGQGNYGYTF. The rearrangement joins TRBV5-1 to TRBJ1-2, with 8 bases identical to TRBD1. V was pared by 3 bases and J by 1 base, with 2 bases of the junction left unmatched. This CDR3 is built from 14 residues. Germline lookup yields CDR1 SGHRS and CDR2 YFSETQ.

J is TRBJ1-6 and V is TRBV6-4; a possible D gene is TRBD1 (5 bases). In germline, CDR1 is MRHNA, CDR2 SNTAGT. CDR3 length: 15 residues. Trimming left V 6 bases short and J 7 bases short, with 16 bases between. Written as DNA, the CDR3 is TGTGCCAGCAGGCGTGAGGGACTCGAGAATTCACCCCTCCACTTT. As protein: CASRREGLENSPLHF.

The genes are TRBV5-8 and TRBJ2-3; D unclear. Germline-derived CDR1 and CDR2 are SGHTS and YDEGEE. The CDR3 covers 15 residues. The V gene lost 0 bases and the J gene lost 0 bases, with 8 bases spanning the gap. The CDR3 region is CASSLGAPSTDTQYF. The CDR3 coding sequence is TGTGCCAGCAGCTTGGGGGCCCCGAGCACAGATACGCAGTATTTT.

Comment on this clone: Germline and junction disagree at one end, which may indicate a read error. V gene TRBV28 combines with J gene TRBJ2-1; tentatively, D is TRBD2 (7 bases). Germline V gives CDR1 MDHEN, CDR2 SYDVKM. CDR3 length: 16 residues. The CDR3 DNA is TGTGCCAGCACTTTCCAGGGGAGGGCCTCCAACAATGAGCAGTTCTTC. As protein: CASTFQGRASNNEQFF.

The chain carries TRBV27 and TRBJ2-6, with a possible D match to TRBD1 (5 bases). The CDR3 spans 16 residues. V was pared by 7 bases and J by 1 base, with 14 bases between. Germline loops: CDR1 MNHEY, CDR2 SMNVEV (reference sequence). The CDR3 DNA follows: TGTGCCAGCATCTTCCAGGGTCGTTCTGGGGCCAACGTCCTGACTTTC. It is translated as CASIFQGRSGANVLTF.

This clone was picked up a small number of times. The CDR3 bases are TGTGCCAGCGGAGATGGGGGGCTAGTTTCAGGCTCACCCCTCCACTTT. Protein product: CASGDGGLVSGSPLHF. The V and J genes are TRBV3-1 (or the pseudogene TRBV3-2) and TRBJ1-6; D possibly corresponds to TRBD1 (6 bases). This CDR3 spans 16 amino acids. V was trimmed by 8 bases and J by 10 bases, leaving 24 bases between them. Germline lookup yields CDR1 LGHDT and CDR2 YNNKEL (reference sequence).

The V gene is TRBV7-8, the J gene TRBJ1-3, with TRBD1 matching over 7 bases. J lost 2 bases, V lost 4 bases, and 5 bases had no gene match. This CDR3 comprises 15 residues. CDR1 and CDR2 from the germline V gene are SGHVS and FQNEAQ. The CDR3 nucleotides read TGTGCCAGCAGCTACAGTCAGGGGGCTGGAAACACCATATATTTT. This translates into CASSYSQGAGNTIYF.

The chain joins TRBV5-1 to TRBJ1-1; no definite D call. The V end lost 6 bases, the J end lost 1 base, and 10 bases lay between the germline ends. Germline CDR1 and CDR2: SGHRS and YFSETQ. The CDR3 covers 13 residues. The CDR3 DNA sequence: TGCGCCAGCAACCTTGGCCCGAACACTGAAGCTTTCTTT. Its translation: CASNLGPNTEAFF. The full variable domain, its missing parts supplied by reference TRBV5-1 and TRBJ1-1, is KAGVTQTPRYLIKTRGQQVTLSCSPISGHRSVSWYQQTPGQGLQFLFEYFSETQRNKGNFPGRFSGRQFSNSRSEMNVSTLELGDSALYLCASNLGPNTEAFFGQGTRLTVV.

The genes are TRBV28 and TRBJ1-1; TRBD1 matches 10 bases. Trimming removed 4 bases from V and 8 bases from J; junction bases left unmatched: 7. The CDR3 runs to 14 residues. Germline V gene sequence: CDR1 MDHEN, CDR2 SYDVKM. The CDR3 bases are TGTGCCAGCAGTTACAGGACAGGGGGTGTGGAAGCTTTCTTT. Amino acid sequence: CASSYRTGGVEAFF. Full variable domain (rest looked up from reference TRBV28 and TRBJ1-1): DVKVTQSSRYLVKRTGEKVFLECVQDMDHENMFWYRQDPGLGLRLIYFSYDVKMKEKGDIPEGYSVSREKKERFSLILESASTNQTSMYLCASSYRTGGVEAFFGQGTRLTVV.

This clone occurred once. The chain carries TRBV25-1 and TRBJ2-1; TRBD1 matches at 10 bases. This CDR3 region has 15 residues. Germline-derived CDR1 and CDR2 are MGHDK and SYGVNS. The V gene end was trimmed by 6 bases and the J gene end by 3 bases; junction bases not matched to a gene: 5. Here the CDR3 reads CASSTGTGVYNEQFF. The CDR3 nucleotides read TGTGCCAGCAGCACCGGGACAGGGGTCTACAATGAGCAGTTCTTC.

The chain carries TRBV7-2 and TRBJ1-5; a possible D gene is TRBD1 (6 bases). The CDR3 runs 15 residues. CDR1 and CDR2 from the germline V gene are SGHTA and FQGNSA. The V end lost 3 bases, the J end lost 7 bases, and 16 bases lay between the germline ends. The CDR3 loop is CASSFQTGWRQPQHF. The CDR3 DNA sequence: TGTGCCAGCAGCTTCCAGACAGGTTGGAGACAGCCCCAGCATTTT.

On this clone: Because the CDR3's place on the DNA is in doubt, the DNA is left out and the CDR3 is given as listed by TCRdb. The chain is built from TRBV7-6 and TRBJ2-1; the table's D gene call, TRBD2, was not cross checked with the DNA. A total of 15 residues make up the CDR3, ends included. Germline CDR1 SGHVS, CDR2 FNYEAQ. CDR3 amino acids: CASSLIFGAGGEQFF.

The chain joins TRBV27 to TRBJ1-1; 7 bases are shared with TRBD1. CDR3 length: 17 residues. V dropped 2 bases and J dropped 1; count of bases not matched to a gene: 10. Germline V gene sequence: CDR1 MNHEY, CDR2 SMNVEV (reference sequence). The CDR3 nucleotides read TGTGCCAGCAGTTTACGGGGACAGATGAGGTGGAACACTGAAGCTTTCTTT. Translating it yields CASSLRGQMRWNTEAFF.

The chain employs TRBV11-2 and TRBJ2-5; 8 bases line up with TRBD2. This CDR3 is built from 16 residues. Germline loops: CDR1 SGHAT, CDR2 FQNNGV. With 1 base clipped from V and 1 base from J, the junction kept 5 bases outside the gene matches. Here the CDR3 reads CASSLVAGTIQETQYF. The DNA of the CDR3 is TGTGCCAGCAGCTTAGTAGCGGGGACTATCCAAGAGACCCAGTACTTC. The entire variable domain, with the rest obtained from reference TRBV11-2 and TRBJ2-5, is as follows: EAGVAQSPRYKIIEKRQSVAFWCNPISGHATLYWYQQILGQGPKLLIQFQNNGVVDDSQLPKDRFSAERLKGVDSTLKIQPAKLEDSAVYLCASSLVAGTIQETQYFGPGTRLLVL.